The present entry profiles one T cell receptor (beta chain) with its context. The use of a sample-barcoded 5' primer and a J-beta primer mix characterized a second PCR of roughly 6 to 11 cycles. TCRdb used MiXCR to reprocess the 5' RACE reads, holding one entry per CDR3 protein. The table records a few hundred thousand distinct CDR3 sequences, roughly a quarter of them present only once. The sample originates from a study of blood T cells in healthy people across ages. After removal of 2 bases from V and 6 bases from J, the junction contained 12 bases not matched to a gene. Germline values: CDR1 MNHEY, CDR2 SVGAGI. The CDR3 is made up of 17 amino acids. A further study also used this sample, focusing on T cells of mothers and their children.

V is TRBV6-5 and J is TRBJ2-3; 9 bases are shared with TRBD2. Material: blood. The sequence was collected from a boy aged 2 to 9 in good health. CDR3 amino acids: CASSYTAGGRASDTQYF. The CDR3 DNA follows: TGTGCCAGCAGTTACACAGCGGGCGGGAGGGCTTCGGATACGCAGTATTTT.